Below, 25 T cell receptor beta chains from the same sample are listed, as sequenced in a study of blood T cell repertoires in COVID-19. Sequencing used immunoSEQ multiplex PCR; TCRdb keeps in-frame clones, though not all of them. The data show 540,000 or so clones, approximately 88% seen once. Sequencing was carried out using peripheral blood. Source of these receptors: a woman between 50 and 59 years old with COVID-19, enrolled during active disease.

This clone was detected only once. CDR3 residues: CASSERSYEQYF. The DNA of the CDR3 is TGCGCCAGCAGTGAGAGGAGCTACGAGCAGTACTTC. The rearrangement joins TRBV10-2 to TRBJ2-7; D ambiguous. Trimming stripped 2 bases from V and 3 bases from J, with 5 bases between. Germline CDR1 and CDR2: WSHSY and SAAADI. The CDR3 is 12 amino acids.

The chain combines TRBV6-5 with TRBJ2-7, with TRBD1 matching over 7 bases. The CDR3 is made up of 15 amino acids. CDR1 MNHEY and CDR2 SVGAGI come from the germline V gene. Unmatched junction bases numbered 5, after V lost 0 bases and J lost 3 bases. The chain's CDR3 is CASSYSPDRVYEQYF. Written as DNA, the CDR3 is TGTGCCAGCAGTTACTCTCCAGACAGGGTCTACGAGCAGTACTTC.

The chain carries TRBV28 and TRBJ1-2, with D uncertain. Germline assignment: CDR1 MDHEN and CDR2 SYDVKM. This CDR3 contains 11 residues. V was trimmed by 7 bases and J by 8 bases, leaving 11 bases between them. CDR3 loop: CASMRLGGYTF. CDR3 in DNA: TGTGCCAGCATGAGGTTAGGAGGCTACACCTTC.

This chain links TRBV7-2 with TRBJ2-3, with D maybe TRBD2 (7 bases). The CDR3 contains 16 residues. The germline V gene has CDR1 SGHTA and CDR2 FQGNSA. The V gene lost 4 bases and the J gene lost 1 base, with 15 bases spanning the gap. The CDR3 DNA sequence: TGTGCCAGCAGCTGGGTGGTAGGGGGGGGCACAGATACGCAGTATTTT. Protein: CASSWVVGGGTDTQYF.

The chain links TRBV11-2 to TRBJ1-4; 7 nucleotides agree with TRBD1. The germline V gene encodes CDR1 SGHAT and CDR2 FQNNGV. Trimming cost V 1 base and J 3 bases; bases outside gene matches: 5. The CDR3 consists of 16 residues. The CDR3 loop reads CASSLGGGASNEKLFF. Here the CDR3 DNA reads TGTGCCAGCAGCTTAGGAGGGGGCGCGTCTAATGAAAAACTGTTTTTT.

This clone was observed a single time. This rearrangement joins TRBV7-2 to TRBJ1-2, with 8 bases aligning to TRBD1. The junction had 3 bases not matched to a gene; V was cut back by 1 base and J by 5 bases. The CDR3 contains 14 residues. Per the germline V gene, CDR1 is SGHTA and CDR2 is FQGNSA. The CDR3 nucleotides are TGTGCCAGCAGCTTAGGGGACAGGAGATATGGCTACACCTTC. Translating it yields CASSLGDRRYGYTF.

The rearrangement uses TRBV19 and TRBJ2-7; D unresolved. V lost 6 bases and J 2 bases, leaving 17 bases between the germline ends. The CDR3 runs 15 residues. Germline CDR1 reads LNHDA; CDR2 reads SQIVND (reference sequence). The CDR3 DNA sequence: TGTGCCAGTAGCCCCGAACAGCAGCCAGCCTACGAGCAGTACTTC. Translation gives CASSPEQQPAYEQYF.

This clone appeared once. This rearrangement joins TRBV7-9 to TRBJ1-2; the D gene is possibly TRBD1 (6 bases). Germline V CDR1 and CDR2: SEHNR, FQNEAQ (reference sequence). V dropped 3 bases and J dropped 13 bases, with 21 bases sitting between them. The CDR3 is 14 residues long. The CDR3 here is CASSFGGGGAEVTF. CDR3 DNA: TGTGCCAGCAGCTTCGGTGGCGGGGGCGCGGAAGTCACCTTC. The full variable domain, in which reference TRBV7-9 and TRBJ1-2 provide the parts outside the CDR3, is DTGVSQNPRHKITKRGQNVTFRCDPISEHNRLYWYRQTLGQGPEFLTYFQNEAQLEKSRLLSDRFSAERPKGSFSTLEIQRTEQGDSAMYLCASSFGGGGAEVTFGSGTRLTVV.

This clone showed up just once. The gene calls are TRBV6-5 and TRBJ1-1, with 9 nucleotides matching TRBD1. The CDR3 runs 13 residues. The germline V gene has CDR1 MNHEY and CDR2 SVGAGI. Germline trimming cut 7 bases from V and 5 bases from J; bases unmatched to any gene: 5. CDR3 nucleotides: TGTGCCAGCAAGGGGGACAGGGTGACTGAAGCTTTCTTT. Translation: CASKGDRVTEAFF.

This clone was counted once. Written as DNA, the CDR3 is TGTGCCTGGAGACCCGGGACAGGGACTGGAAACACCATATATTTT. The encoded protein is CAWRPGTGTGNTIYF. The chain couples TRBV30 to TRBJ1-3, with 9 bases aligning to TRBD1. V gave up 3 bases and J gave up 2 bases; unmatched junction bases: 5. The germline V gene has CDR1 GTSNPN and CDR2 SVGIG (reference sequence). CDR3 size: 15 residues. Drawing the rest from reference TRBV30 and TRBJ1-3, the complete variable domain is SQTIHQWPATLVQPVGSPLSLECTVEGTSNPNLYWYRQAAGRGLQLLFYSVGIGQISSEVPQNLSASRPQDRQFILSSKKLLLSDSGFYLCAWRPGTGTGNTIYFGEGSWLTVV.

The rearrangement links TRBV3-1 (or the pseudogene TRBV3-2) to TRBJ2-3; D might be TRBD2 (6 bases). The CDR3 is 14 amino acids. Trimming left V 6 bases short and J 5 bases short, with 15 bases between. Germline lookup yields CDR1 LGHDT and CDR2 YNNKEL (reference sequence). The CDR3 DNA reads as TGTGCCAGCAGGGACGGGACTCTAAGAGATACGCAGTATTTT. Amino acids: CASRDGTLRDTQYF.

CDR3 coding DNA: TGTGCCAGCAGTCCCTCAGCGGGGACCCCAGCCGAGCAGTACTTC. Translating it yields CASSPSAGTPAEQYF. The chain couples TRBV11-2 to TRBJ2-7; 7 bases align to TRBD2. With 6 bases clipped from V and 6 bases from J, the junction kept 14 bases outside the gene matches. This CDR3 contains 15 residues. Germline assignment: CDR1 SGHAT and CDR2 FQNNGV.

The rearrangement uses TRBV5-4 and TRBJ1-2; TRBD1 aligns across 7 bases. V lost 4 bases and J lost 8; bases outside the gene matches: 11. CDR1 and CDR2 from the germline V gene are SGHNT and YYREEE (reference sequence). This CDR3 is built from 14 residues. The CDR3 loop reads CASSDRQGLGGYTF. The CDR3 bases are TGTGCCAGCAGCGACCGACAGGGCCTCGGAGGCTACACCTTC. The whole variable domain, remainder taken from reference TRBV5-4 and TRBJ1-2, is ETGVTQSPTHLIKTRGQQVTLRCSSQSGHNTVSWYQQALGQGPQFIFQYYREEENGRGNFPPRFSGLQFPNYSSELNVNALELDDSALYLCASSDRQGLGGYTFGSGTRLTVV.

V is TRBV3-1 (or the pseudogene TRBV3-2) and J is TRBJ1-5, with D uncertain. From germline, CDR1 is LGHDT and CDR2 YNNKEL (reference sequence). V was clipped by 4 bases and J by 3 bases, with 4 bases between them. The CDR3 has 12 residues. In DNA, the CDR3 is TGTGCCAGCAGCCTATACAATCAGCCCCAGCATTTT. Amino acid sequence: CASSLYNQPQHF.

V gene TRBV6-5 combines with J gene TRBJ1-1; D call uncertain. The CDR3 extends over 14 amino acids. V lost 10 bases and J 3 bases, leaving 18 bases between the germline ends. The germline V gene has CDR1 MNHEY and CDR2 SVGAGI. The CDR3: CATGEGPWDTEAFF. DNA of the CDR3: TGTGCCACTGGTGAGGGTCCATGGGACACTGAAGCTTTCTTT.

This chain connects TRBV18 to TRBJ1-1; the D gene is possibly TRBD1 (5 bases). This CDR3 has 14 amino acids. V was trimmed by 1 base and J by 4 bases, leaving 10 bases between them. From germline, CDR1 is KGHSH and CDR2 LQKENI. The CDR3 spells CASSPRGDGTEAFF. As DNA, the CDR3 is TGTGCCAGCTCACCACGGGGGGACGGCACTGAAGCTTTCTTT.

This chain uses TRBV28 with TRBJ2-1; possible D gene TRBD2, 6 bases. Trimming pared 4 bases from V and 7 bases from J, leaving 14 bases between. CDR3 size: 14 residues. The germline V gene encodes CDR1 MDHEN and CDR2 SYDVKM. This CDR3 reads CASSSGGARNEQFF. The CDR3 DNA is TGTGCCAGCAGTTCCGGGGGTGCCAGGAATGAGCAGTTCTTC.

This rearrangement joins TRBV5-1 to TRBJ1-2; D unclear. CDR3 length: 15 amino acids. The germline V gene encodes CDR1 SGHRS and CDR2 YFSETQ. V lost 0 bases, J lost 3 bases, and 12 bases lay in between. The CDR3 here is CASSLVPGTDYGYTF. CDR3 coding DNA: TGCGCCAGCAGCTTGGTGCCAGGAACGGACTATGGCTACACCTTC. Drawing the rest from reference TRBV5-1 and TRBJ1-2, the complete variable domain is KAGVTQTPRYLIKTRGQQVTLSCSPISGHRSVSWYQQTPGQGLQFLFEYFSETQRNKGNFPGRFSGRQFSNSRSEMNVSTLELGDSALYLCASSLVPGTDYGYTFGSGTRLTVV.

In DNA, the CDR3 is TGTGCCAGCACCGAGAGCTCCTATAATTCACCCCTCCACTTT. This translates into CASTESSYNSPLHF. The chain links TRBV2 to TRBJ1-6, with unresolved D. The CDR3 has 14 residues. V was cut by 7 bases and J by 0 bases, with 7 bases left in between. Germline assignment: CDR1 SNHLY and CDR2 FYNNEI.

This sequence joins TRBV12-3 or TRBV12-4 and TRBJ1-1; 8 nucleotides agree with TRBD1. V lost 6 bases and J lost 4; bases outside the gene matches: 4. This CDR3 spans 13 amino acids. The CDR3 DNA reads as TGTGCCAGCAGGGCGACAGGGGTCACTGAAGCTTTCTTT. Translated: CASRATGVTEAFF.

Comment on this clone: The same CDR3 arises from other DNA sequences in this sample as well. The chain joins TRBV5-1 to TRBJ2-7, with 9 bases aligning to TRBD1. The CDR3 extends over 14 amino acids. Germline lookup yields CDR1 SGHRS and CDR2 YFSETQ. Unmatched junction bases numbered 4, after V lost 4 bases and J lost 2 bases. The CDR3 region is CASSPGQGPYEQYF. CDR3 DNA: TGCGCCAGCAGCCCGGGACAGGGACCCTACGAGCAGTACTTC.

The rearrangement joins TRBV28 to TRBJ2-3, with D unclear. The germline CDR1 and CDR2 sequences are MDHEN and SYDVKM. Trimming took 1 base from V and 0 from J, leaving 14 bases between them. This CDR3 has 17 residues. CDR3 in amino acids: CASSLLEGVASTDTQYF. The CDR3 region has the DNA TGTGCCAGCAGTTTATTAGAAGGAGTTGCCAGCACAGATACGCAGTATTTT.

The rearrangement links TRBV5-1 to TRBJ2-2; D may be TRBD1 (6 bases). Germline V gene sequence: CDR1 SGHRS, CDR2 YFSETQ. The ends were cut back, 4 bases at V and 3 bases at J, with 13 bases in the middle. This CDR3 spans 15 amino acids. The CDR3 reads CASSPGTWDTGELFF. CDR3 DNA sequence: TGCGCCAGCAGCCCCGGGACATGGGACACCGGGGAGCTGTTTTTT.

This sequence joins TRBV9 and TRBJ1-4; D is perhaps TRBD1 (6 bases). Trimming took 3 bases from V and 0 from J, leaving 15 bases between them. This CDR3 spans 17 amino acids. CDR1 and CDR2 (germline): SGDLS, YYNGEE. The CDR3 nucleotides read TGTGCCAGCAGCGCTACTGGACAGCCTGCAACTAATGAAAAACTGTTTTTT. Translating gives CASSATGQPATNEKLFF. Complete variable domain (other parts from reference TRBV9 and TRBJ1-4): DSGVTQTPKHLITATGQRVTLRCSPRSGDLSVYWYQQSLDQGLQFLIQYYNGEERAKGNILERFSAQQFPDLHSELNLSSLELGDSALYFCASSATGQPATNEKLFFGSGTQLSVL.

The chain recombines TRBV4-2 with TRBJ2-3; the match to TRBD2 covers 10 bases. J lost 5 bases, V lost 0 bases, and 8 bases had no gene match. CDR3 length: 17 amino acids. Germline V gene sequence: CDR1 LGHNA, CDR2 YNFKEQ. This CDR3 is CASSQEVSGGAKDTQYF. Written as DNA, the CDR3 is TGTGCCAGCAGCCAAGAGGTCAGCGGGGGGGCGAAAGATACGCAGTATTTT.